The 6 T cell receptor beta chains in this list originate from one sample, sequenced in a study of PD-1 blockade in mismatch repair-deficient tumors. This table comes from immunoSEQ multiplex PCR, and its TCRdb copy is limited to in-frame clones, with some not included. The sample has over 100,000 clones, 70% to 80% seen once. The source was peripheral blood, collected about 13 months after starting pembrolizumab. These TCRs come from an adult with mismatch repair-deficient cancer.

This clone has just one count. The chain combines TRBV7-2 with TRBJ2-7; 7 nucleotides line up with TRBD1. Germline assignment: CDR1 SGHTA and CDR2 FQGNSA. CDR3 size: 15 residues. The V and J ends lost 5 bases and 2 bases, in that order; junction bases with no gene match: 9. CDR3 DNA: TGTGCCAGCAGCATCGACCGGGACAGAACCTACGAGCAGTACTTC. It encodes CASSIDRDRTYEQYF.

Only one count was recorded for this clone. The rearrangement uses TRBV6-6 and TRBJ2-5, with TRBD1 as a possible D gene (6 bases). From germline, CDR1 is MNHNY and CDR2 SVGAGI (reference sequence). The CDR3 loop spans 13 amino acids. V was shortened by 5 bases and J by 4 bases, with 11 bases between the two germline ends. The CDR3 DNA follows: TGTGCCAGCAGTCGCACAGGGTTAGAGACCCAGTACTTC. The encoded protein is CASSRTGLETQYF.

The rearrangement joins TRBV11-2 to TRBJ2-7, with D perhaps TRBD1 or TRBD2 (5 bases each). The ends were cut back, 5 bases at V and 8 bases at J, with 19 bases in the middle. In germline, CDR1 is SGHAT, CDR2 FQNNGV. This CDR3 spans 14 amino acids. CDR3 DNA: TGTGCCAGCAGCGCGGCCGGGGACGCCGGGAAGCAGTACTTC. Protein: CASSAAGDAGKQYF.

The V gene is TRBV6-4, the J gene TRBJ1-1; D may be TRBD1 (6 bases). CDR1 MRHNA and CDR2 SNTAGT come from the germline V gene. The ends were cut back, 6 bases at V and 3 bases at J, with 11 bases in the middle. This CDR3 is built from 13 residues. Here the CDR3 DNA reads TGTGCCAGCAGAGAGACAGGTCACACTGAAGCTTTCTTT. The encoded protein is CASRETGHTEAFF.

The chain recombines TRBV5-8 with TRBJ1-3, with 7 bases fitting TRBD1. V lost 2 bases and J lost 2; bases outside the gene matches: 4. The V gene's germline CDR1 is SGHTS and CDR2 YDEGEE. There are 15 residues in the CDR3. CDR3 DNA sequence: TGTGCCAGCAGCTTTTCGACAGGGACTGGAAACACCATATATTTT. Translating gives CASSFSTGTGNTIYF.

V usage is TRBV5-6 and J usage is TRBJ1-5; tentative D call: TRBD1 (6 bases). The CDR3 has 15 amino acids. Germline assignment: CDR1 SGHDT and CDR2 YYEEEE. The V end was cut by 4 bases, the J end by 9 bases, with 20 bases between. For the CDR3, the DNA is TGTGCCAGCAGCACACGTGACAGGCCTACCTGGCCCCAGCATTTT. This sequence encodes CASSTRDRPTWPQHF.